Listed here are 32 T cell receptor beta chains from one sample, sequenced in a study of blood T cell repertoires in COVID-19. Assay: immunoSEQ multiplex PCR; the TCRdb copy retains only in-frame clones and omits some. The table has about 310,000 clones, under 90% seen once. Sequencing used PBMCs or T cells enriched from blood (not recorded which). The receptors were sampled from a man between 60 and 75 years old who had recovered from COVID-19.

The CDR3 DNA follows: TGCACTATCGCGGGACTTCCCTATGGCTACACCTTC. Protein product: CTIAGLPYGYTF. This rearrangement joins TRBV29-1 to TRBJ1-2, with D perhaps matching TRBD1 (5 bases). Germline V lookup: CDR1 SQVTM, CDR2 ANQGSEA. This CDR3 contains 12 residues.

This chain uses TRBV5-1 with TRBJ1-1; D not certain. Per the germline V gene, CDR1 is SGHRS and CDR2 is YFSETQ. The ends were cut back, 0 bases at V and 0 bases at J, with 9 bases in the middle. This CDR3 is 15 amino acids long. The CDR3 region is CASSLDRTMNTEAFF. CDR3 DNA: TGCGCCAGCAGCTTGGACAGAACCATGAACACTGAAGCTTTCTTT.

CDR3 sequence: CASLGDSPRDYGYTF. The CDR3 DNA is TGTGCCAGCCTGGGGGACTCACCCCGAGACTATGGCTACACCTTC. The V call is TRBV2, the J call TRBJ1-2; D is possibly TRBD1 (5 bases). Between the trimmed V and J ends, which lost 8 bases and 3 bases, there was a span of 19 bases. Germline V gene sequence: CDR1 SNHLY, CDR2 FYNNEI. The CDR3 loop spans 15 amino acids.

The rearrangement uses TRBV5-1 and TRBJ1-1, with TRBD1 as a possible D gene (5 bases). The CDR3 consists of 14 residues. Per germline, CDR1 SGHRS and CDR2 YFSETQ. The V end was cut by 0 bases, the J end by 3 bases, with 9 bases between. CDR3 region: CASSLDLGHTEAFF. The DNA of the CDR3 is TGCGCCAGCAGCTTGGATCTGGGGCACACTGAAGCTTTCTTT.

A remark on this clone: The same CDR3 arises from other DNA sequences in this sample as well. The rearrangement joins TRBV5-1 to TRBJ1-1; 7 nucleotides agree with TRBD1. The CDR3 length is 14 residues. CDR1 and CDR2 from the germline V gene are SGHRS and YFSETQ. J lost 4 bases, V lost 0 bases, and 3 bases had no gene match. The CDR3 spells CASSLEGAGTEAFF. CDR3 DNA: TGCGCCAGCAGCTTGGAGGGGGCGGGCACTGAAGCTTTCTTT.

This chain uses TRBV6-2 or TRBV6-3 with TRBJ2-2; TRBD2 matches at 11 bases. CDR1 is MNHEY and CDR2 is SVGEGT in the germline V gene. J gave up 5 bases and V 4 bases, and 3 bases lay outside the gene matches. This CDR3 region has 15 residues. In DNA form, the CDR3 reads TGTGCCAGCAGTTCGGTAGCGGGAGGGACCGGGGAGCTGTTTTTT. This translates into CASSSVAGGTGELFF.

The chain employs TRBV25-1 and TRBJ2-3; TRBD2 matches at 10 bases. There are 17 residues in the CDR3. J lost 2 bases, V lost 1 base, and 6 bases had no gene match. Germline CDR1 is MGHDK and CDR2 is SYGVNS. The DNA of the CDR3 is TGTGCCAGCAGTGAATCGAGGACTAGCGGAAACACAGATACGCAGTATTTT. The encoded protein is CASSESRTSGNTDTQYF. Full variable domain (rest looked up from reference TRBV25-1 and TRBJ2-3): EADIYQTPRYLVIGTGKKITLECSQTMGHDKMYWYQQDPGMELHLIHYSYGVNSTEKGDLSSESTVSRIRTEHFPLTLESARPSHTSQYLCASSESRTSGNTDTQYFGPGTRLTVL.

The chain employs TRBV5-5 and TRBJ1-5; 10 nucleotides line up with TRBD1. This CDR3 has 17 residues. Trimming at V came to 6 bases and at J to 2 bases, leaving 11 bases not matched to a gene. Germline assignment: CDR1 SGHKS and CDR2 YYEKEE (reference sequence). DNA of the CDR3: TGTGCCAGCACCCTTCGGGACAGGGGAGTGGGCAATCAGCCCCAGCATTTT. This encodes CASTLRDRGVGNQPQHF.

This rearrangement joins TRBV28 to TRBJ2-7, with D hard to call. In germline, CDR1 is MDHEN, CDR2 SYDVKM. This CDR3 spans 13 amino acids. Trimming removed 3 bases at V and 4 bases at J, with 10 bases between. The CDR3 loop is CASSFPTEYEQYF. The CDR3 nucleotides read TGTGCCAGCAGTTTCCCCACGGAGTACGAGCAGTACTTC.

The chain links TRBV11-2 to TRBJ2-1; tentatively, D is TRBD1 (5 bases). Germline V gene data show CDR1 as SGHAT and CDR2 as FQNNGV. The CDR3 sequence is 14 residues long. The V end lost 1 base, the J end lost 8 bases, and 12 bases lay between the germline ends. CDR3 region: CASSLVPGLDEQFF. CDR3 nucleotide sequence: TGTGCCAGCAGCTTAGTCCCAGGGTTGGATGAGCAGTTCTTC.

The V gene is TRBV5-1, the J gene TRBJ2-5; tentatively, D is TRBD2 (6 bases). Trimming shortened V by 3 bases and J by 5 bases, and 11 bases separated the two germline ends. Germline CDR1 reads SGHRS; CDR2 reads YFSETQ. The CDR3 has 13 amino acids. CDR3 DNA sequence: TGCGCCAGCAGCTCGGGACTCGCGGAGACCCAGTACTTC. This translates into CASSSGLAETQYF.

CDR3: CASSHAGTDLEKLFF. The CDR3 DNA reads as TGTGCCAGCTCACATGCCGGGACAGACCTTGAAAAACTGTTTTTT. The chain uses TRBV18 and TRBJ1-4; TRBD1 aligns across 7 bases. Trimming removed 4 bases from V and 7 bases from J; junction bases left unmatched: 9. The V gene's germline CDR1 is KGHSH and CDR2 LQKENI. This CDR3 region has 15 residues.

The J gene is TRBJ2-4, the V gene TRBV5-6; the match to TRBD1 covers 8 bases. Germline loops: CDR1 SGHDT, CDR2 YYEEEE. The CDR3 contains 16 residues. V dropped 4 bases and J dropped 0; count of bases not matched to a gene: 6. This CDR3 is CASSKDRAIAKNIQYF. The CDR3 DNA is TGTGCCAGCAGCAAGGACAGGGCCATAGCCAAAAACATTCAGTACTTC.

The CDR3 nucleotides read TGCAGCGTTGCGACAGGGGGTCTCTTTACCCTCTCCGAGCAGTACTTC. This codes for CSVATGGLFTLSEQYF. The chain employs TRBV29-1 and TRBJ2-7; 9 nucleotides match TRBD1. The CDR3 has 16 residues. Germline V gene sequence: CDR1 SQVTM, CDR2 ANQGSEA. J lost 6 bases, V lost 4 bases, and 16 bases had no gene match.

J is TRBJ2-3 and V is TRBV3-1 (or the pseudogene TRBV3-2); 14 positions match TRBD2. This CDR3 comprises 16 residues. Looked up from germline, CDR1 is LGHDT and CDR2 is YNNKEL (reference sequence). V lost 4 bases to trimming and J lost 6 bases; unmatched junction nucleotides: 6. DNA of the CDR3: TGTGCCAGCAGCCCTGGGACTAGCGGGAGTGTTGATACGCAGTATTTT. Translating it yields CASSPGTSGSVDTQYF.

The chain joins TRBV11-2 to TRBJ1-5; D is possibly TRBD1 (5 bases). Germline values: CDR1 SGHAT, CDR2 FQNNGV. CDR3 size: 14 residues. The V gene lost 2 bases and the J gene lost 7 bases, with 12 bases spanning the gap. Written as DNA, the CDR3 is TGTGCCAGCAGCTTACATACGCCAGGGCAGCCCCAGCATTTT. This encodes CASSLHTPGQPQHF.

The J gene is TRBJ2-7, the V gene TRBV5-4; D not resolved. Germline V CDR1 and CDR2: SGHNT, YYREEE (reference sequence). Trimming pared 4 bases from V and 3 bases from J, leaving 11 bases between. The CDR3 runs 13 residues. CDR3 nucleotide sequence: TGTGCCAGCAGCCTAAACCCACGCTACGAGCAGTACTTC. It encodes CASSLNPRYEQYF. The full variable domain, its missing parts supplied by reference TRBV5-4 and TRBJ2-7, is ETGVTQSPTHLIKTRGQQVTLRCSSQSGHNTVSWYQQALGQGPQFIFQYYREEENGRGNFPPRFSGLQFPNYSSELNVNALELDDSALYLCASSLNPRYEQYFGPGTRLTVT.

The V gene is TRBV5-3, the J gene TRBJ1-1; D remains ambiguous. TRBV5-3 is noted as an ORF with a role that remains uncertain. V was trimmed by 3 bases and J by 1 base, leaving 16 bases between them. The CDR3 sequence is 16 residues long. CDR3 nucleotides: TGTGCCAGAAGCTCAGCTCCAGGTACACAGAACACTGAAGCTTTCTTT. Translated: CARSSAPGTQNTEAFF.

This sequence joins TRBV7-2 and TRBJ2-1; 7 bases line up with TRBD2. Germline V lookup: CDR1 SGHTA, CDR2 FQGNSA. The CDR3 covers 17 residues. With V trimmed by 3 bases and J by 0 bases, 8 bases remained unmatched. The CDR3 nucleotides read TGTGCCAGCAGCTTCGCGGGGGTGAGCTTCTCCTACAATGAGCAGTTCTTC. Encoded protein: CASSFAGVSFSYNEQFF. Variable domain in full (rest from reference TRBV7-2 and TRBJ2-1): GAGVSQSPSNKVTEKGKDVELRCDPISGHTALYWYRQSLGQGLEFLIYFQGNSAPDKSGLPSDRFSAERTGGSVSTLTIQRTQQEDSAVYLCASSFAGVSFSYNEQFFGPGTRLTVL.

J is TRBJ1-1 and V is TRBV19; maybe TRBD1 (5 bases). CDR3 length equals 15 residues. The V gene's germline CDR1 is LNHDA and CDR2 SQIVND (reference sequence). The V gene lost 11 bases and the J gene lost 1 base, with 20 bases spanning the gap. The CDR3 coding sequence is TGTGCCTCGTGGGTGGGGCGCGAAGGGAACACTGAAGCTTTCTTT. It is translated as CASWVGREGNTEAFF.

The rearrangement uses TRBV28 and TRBJ1-2, with D possibly TRBD1 on 6 matching bases. CDR3 size: 12 residues. Trimming stripped 2 bases from V and 7 bases from J, with 8 bases between. Germline V gene lookup returns CDR1 MDHEN and CDR2 SYDVKM. CDR3 sequence: CASSLGGPGYTF. CDR3 DNA sequence: TGTGCCAGCAGTTTAGGGGGCCCTGGCTACACCTTC.

This sequence joins TRBV28 and TRBJ2-5; TRBD1 aligns across 8 bases. The length of the CDR3 is 16 residues. CDR1 is MDHEN, CDR2 SYDVKM, per germline. The J segment lost 2 bases and the V segment lost 5 bases, leaving 10 bases of the junction unmatched. The CDR3 DNA sequence: TGTGCCAGCAGTCCCGCCCAGGACAGGGAGCAAGAGACCCAGTACTTC. Protein product: CASSPAQDREQETQYF.

This chain links TRBV2 with TRBJ1-2; TRBD1 matches 7 bases. CDR1 SNHLY and CDR2 FYNNEI come from the germline V gene. The CDR3 has 13 amino acids. V trimming: 7 bases; J trimming: 4 bases; junction bases outside the gene matches: 6. The CDR3 loop is CASNLQGIYGYTF. Here the CDR3 DNA reads TGTGCCAGCAATCTACAGGGGATCTATGGCTACACCTTC.

The J gene is TRBJ2-3, the V gene TRBV7-3, with 10 positions matching TRBD1. CDR3 length: 16 amino acids. Germline V lookup: CDR1 SGHTA, CDR2 FQGTGA. Trimming removed 1 base from V and 4 bases from J; junction bases left unmatched: 5. CDR3 DNA sequence: TGTGCCAGCAGCTTAAAGTCGGGGACAGGGGCAGATACGCAGTATTTT. Protein sequence: CASSLKSGTGADTQYF.

The chain is built from TRBV7-3 and TRBJ2-5, with 11 bases matching TRBD1. J gave up 5 bases and V 3 bases, and 5 bases lay outside the gene matches. Germline V gene lookup returns CDR1 SGHTA and CDR2 FQGTGA. This CDR3 comprises 15 residues. In DNA form, the CDR3 reads TGTGCCAGCAGCTTGGGACAGGGGGTCCATGAGACCCAGTACTTC. It specifies CASSLGQGVHETQYF.

The chain uses TRBV11-3 and TRBJ2-1; 10 nucleotides match TRBD2. Germline V gene sequence: CDR1 SGHNT, CDR2 YENEEA. V shed 3 bases and J 6 bases; nucleotides not matched to a gene: 5. The CDR3 has 15 amino acids. DNA for the CDR3: TGTGCCAGCAGCTTCGAGGCTAGCGGGAGCAATGAGCAGTTCTTC. It translates to CASSFEASGSNEQFF.

This clone came up once. The J gene is TRBJ2-3, the V gene TRBV19; no clear D. Germline V CDR1 and CDR2: LNHDA, SQIVND (reference sequence). Trimming took 5 bases from V and 2 from J, leaving 17 bases between them. The CDR3 is made up of 16 amino acids. CDR3 in DNA: TGTGCCAGTAGTCCAGAGGCCCACCCCTACACAGATACGCAGTATTTT. It codes for CASSPEAHPYTDTQYF.

The chain combines TRBV25-1 with TRBJ1-1, with TRBD1 as a possible D gene (6 bases). Germline CDR1 reads MGHDK; CDR2 reads SYGVNS. This CDR3 has 15 residues. Deletions cut 5 bases from V and 6 bases from J, with 19 bases between. DNA of the CDR3: TGTGCCAGCAGTTCTCCGGGACAAACAAATTCTGAAGCTTTCTTT. Amino acid sequence: CASSSPGQTNSEAFF.

This chain links TRBV28 with TRBJ2-7; 12 positions match TRBD1. Germline lookup yields CDR1 MDHEN and CDR2 SYDVKM. This CDR3 has 15 residues. J gave up 7 bases and V 2 bases, and 6 bases lay outside the gene matches. The CDR3: CASSLMGQGASEQYF. The DNA of the CDR3 is TGTGCCAGCAGTTTAATGGGACAGGGGGCTTCAGAGCAGTACTTC.

This chain uses TRBV7-2 with TRBJ2-3; 9 bases align to TRBD2. Trimming took 7 bases from V and 8 from J; bases not matched to a gene: 16. CDR3 length equals 16 residues. Germline CDR1 reads SGHTA; CDR2 reads FQGNSA. CDR3 residues: CASKYSPAGGAGTQYF. The CDR3 nucleotides read TGTGCCAGCAAATATTCCCCAGCGGGAGGAGCTGGTACGCAGTATTTT.

V gene TRBV7-8 combines with J gene TRBJ2-5; D remains unclear. CDR3 length: 15 amino acids. Germline CDR1 and CDR2: SGHVS and FQNEAQ. Deletions cut 1 base from V and 0 bases from J, with 9 bases between. CDR3 nucleotides: TGTGCCAGCAGCTTAGTGGTACAGAACCAAGAGACCCAGTACTTC. Translating gives CASSLVVQNQETQYF.

V gene TRBV6-2 or TRBV6-3 combines with J gene TRBJ2-2; 10 nucleotides match TRBD1. Trimming took 3 bases from V and 2 from J; bases not matched to a gene: 3. Germline V gives CDR1 MNHEY, CDR2 SVGEGT. This CDR3 is built from 16 residues. Here the CDR3 DNA reads TGTGCCAGCAGTTATCGACAGGGGGCAAACACCGGGGAGCTGTTTTTT. Translated, it gives CASSYRQGANTGELFF.